This is a list of T cell receptor beta chains from one sample in a study of shared clonotypes between healthy human individuals. The table came from immunoSEQ multiplex PCR; TCRdb's copy has only in-frame clones and leaves some out. The sample consists of over a million clones, 98% of them appearing once. The specimen sequenced was naive CD4+ T cells sorted from blood. The source is a young man in good health. Both conserved end residues are part of each CDR3. The D gene is left open where the match is weak. Clone sizes are given selectively: once, few, many, or a class where the clone is expanded.

J gene: TRBJ2-1
D gene: .
clone size: .
V gene: TRBV7-2
CDR3 protein: CASSRPGGEQFF
CDR3 DNA: TGTGCCAGCAGTAGGCCCGGGGGTGAGCAGTTCTTC

J gene: TRBJ2-7
D gene: .
clone size: .
V gene: TRBV11-1
CDR3 protein: CASWDGRNPEQYF
CDR3 DNA: TGTGCCAGCTGGGACGGACGAAACCCCGAGCAGTACTTC

J gene: TRBJ2-3
D gene: TRBD1
clone size: once
V gene: TRBV9
CDR3 protein: CASSVSGGGTDTQYF
CDR3 DNA: TGTGCCAGCAGCGTATCAGGGGGCGGCACAGATACGCAGTATTTT

J gene: TRBJ2-7
D gene: TRBD1
clone size: .
V gene: TRBV2
CDR3 protein: CASSEDRGSYEQYF
CDR3 DNA: TGTGCCAGCAGTGAGGACAGGGGGTCCTACGAGCAGTACTTC

J gene: TRBJ2-3
D gene: TRBD2
clone size: .
V gene: TRBV5-4
CDR3 protein: CASSPRRESPDTQYF
CDR3 DNA: TGTGCCAGCAGCCCGAGGCGGGAGTCCCCAGATACGCAGTATTTT

J gene: TRBJ2-7
D gene: TRBD1
clone size: .
V gene: TRBV6-5
CDR3 protein: CASIGTGGVYEQYF
CDR3 DNA: TGTGCCAGCATTGGGACAGGGGGTGTCTACGAGCAGTACTTC

J gene: TRBJ1-4
D gene: .
clone size: .
V gene: TRBV5-1
CDR3 protein: CASSLSQGTTNEKLFF
CDR3 DNA: TGCGCCAGCAGCTTATCCCAGGGTACAACTAATGAAAAACTGTTTTTT

J gene: TRBJ1-1
D gene: .
clone size: .
V gene: TRBV9
CDR3 protein: CASSVASGFSEAFF
CDR3 DNA: TGTGCCAGCAGCGTAGCTTCCGGGTTCTCTGAAGCTTTCTTT

J gene: TRBJ2-7
D gene: TRBD1
clone size: .
V gene: TRBV5-1
CDR3 protein: CASSPIQGPLTYEQYF
CDR3 DNA: TGCGCCAGCAGCCCGATACAGGGGCCATTAACCTACGAGCAGTACTTC

J gene: TRBJ1-3
D gene: .
clone size: .
V gene: TRBV18
CDR3 protein: CASSPQTGNTIYF
CDR3 DNA: TGTGCCAGCTCACCGCAGACTGGAAACACCATATATTTT

J gene: TRBJ1-1
D gene: .
clone size: .
V gene: TRBV9
CDR3 protein: CASSVAGSDTEAFF
CDR3 DNA: TGTGCCAGCAGCGTAGCAGGGTCAGATACTGAAGCTTTCTTT

J gene: TRBJ2-3
D gene: .
clone size: .
V gene: TRBV7-9
CDR3 protein: CASSLIVPGTTQYF
CDR3 DNA: TGTGCCAGCAGCTTAATCGTCCCCGGGACGACGCAGTATTTT

J gene: TRBJ2-5
D gene: TRBD2
clone size: once
V gene: TRBV29-1
CDR3 protein: CSELAVQETQYF
CDR3 DNA: TGCAGCGAGCTAGCGGTCCAAGAGACCCAGTACTTC

J gene: TRBJ2-1
D gene: TRBD2
clone size: .
V gene: TRBV18
CDR3 protein: CASSQVGAGETEQFF
CDR3 DNA: TGTGCCAGCTCACAGGTAGGAGCGGGAGAAACTGAGCAGTTCTTC

J gene: TRBJ1-5
D gene: .
clone size: .
V gene: TRBV19
CDR3 protein: CASSKFFGGGQGNQPQHF
CDR3 DNA: TGTGCCAGTAGTAAATTTTTTGGAGGCGGCCAGGGCAATCAGCCCCAGCATTTT

J gene: TRBJ2-2
D gene: .
clone size: .
V gene: TRBV19
CDR3 protein: CASSTVRDTGELFF
CDR3 DNA: TGTGCCAGTAGTACGGTTAGGGACACCGGGGAGCTGTTTTTT

J gene: TRBJ2-1
D gene: TRBD2
clone size: .
V gene: TRBV7-2
CDR3 protein: CASSLMPIGTSGNEQFF
CDR3 DNA: TGTGCCAGCAGCTTAATGCCTATCGGGACTAGCGGAAATGAGCAGTTCTTC

J gene: TRBJ1-2
D gene: .
clone size: .
V gene: TRBV4-2
CDR3 protein: CASSQGLSRDEVHGYTF
CDR3 DNA: TGTGCCAGCAGCCAAGGCCTGTCACGGGACGAAGTACATGGCTACACCTTC

J gene: TRBJ1-1
D gene: .
clone size: .
V gene: TRBV6-5
CDR3 protein: CASRSGLNTEAFF
CDR3 DNA: TGTGCCAGCAGATCGGGTTTGAACACTGAAGCTTTCTTT

J gene: TRBJ2-2
D gene: .
clone size: .
V gene: TRBV7-3
CDR3 protein: CASSPYEFLGELFF
CDR3 DNA: TGTGCCAGCAGCCCCTACGAGTTTTTAGGGGAGCTGTTTTTT

J gene: TRBJ2-1
D gene: .
clone size: once
V gene: TRBV18
CDR3 protein: CASSPPTGAGDEQFF
CDR3 DNA: TGTGCCAGCTCACCACCGACTGGGGCAGGCGATGAGCAGTTCTTC

J gene: TRBJ2-3
D gene: .
clone size: .
V gene: TRBV19
CDR3 protein: CASSMGLLTDTQYF
CDR3 DNA: TGTGCCAGTAGTATGGGGCTCTTGACAGATACGCAGTATTTT

J gene: TRBJ1-1
D gene: .
clone size: many
V gene: TRBV27
CDR3 protein: CASSLYPPQGNTEAFF
CDR3 DNA: TGTGCCAGCAGTTTATACCCCCCCCAGGGGAACACTGAAGCTTTCTTT

J gene: TRBJ2-7
D gene: .
clone size: few
V gene: TRBV2
CDR3 protein: CASRQFGSEQYF
CDR3 DNA: TGTGCCAGCAGGCAGTTCGGCAGCGAGCAGTACTTC